This TCR beta chain derives from a study of T cell responses to AZD1222 COVID-19 vaccine. Trimming took off 4 bases at V and 5 bases at J, with 17 bases between the two ends. The CDR3 consists of 16 residues. Germline V CDR1 and CDR2: SGHDN, FVKESK. Profiled with immunoSEQ multiplex PCR; TCRdb holds only in-frame clones, not every one. The sample contains 130,000 to 150,000 clones, about 90% of which appear only once. The receptor was derived from an adult in good health. V usage is TRBV14 and J usage is TRBJ1-4; a weak D match, TRBD1 (6 bases). The specimen was peripheral blood, collected on day 0 of MenACWY control vaccination. The CDR3 nucleotides read TGTGCCAGCAGCCGAAGTTGGACAGAAGGGAATGAAAAACTGTTTTTT. This encodes CASSRSWTEGNEKLFF.